The 29 T cell receptor beta chains in this list originate from one sample, sequenced in a study of T cell responses to AZD1222 COVID-19 vaccine. Sequencing was performed with immunoSEQ multiplex PCR; in TCRdb, only in-frame clones are kept and a portion is missing. The table records 110,000 to 150,000 clones, 80% to 95% of them present only once. The material sequenced was peripheral blood, taken on day 0 of AZD1222 vaccination. Receptors were obtained from an adult in good health.

In its sample, this clone was seen a few times. The V and J genes are TRBV6-4 and TRBJ2-1; TRBD2 matches at 9 bases. Germline V gene lookup returns CDR1 MRHNA and CDR2 SNTAGT. V lost 5 bases and J lost 6; bases outside the gene matches: 8. The CDR3 is 15 amino acids. CDR3 sequence (DNA): TGTGCCAGCAGTAAACTAGCGGGCGCCCCCAATGAGCAGTTCTTC. Protein sequence: CASSKLAGAPNEQFF.

The V and J genes are TRBV11-3 and TRBJ2-2; a weak D match, TRBD1 (5 bases). There are 13 residues in the CDR3. CDR1 and CDR2 (germline): SGHNT, YENEEA. Trimming left V 5 bases short and J 6 bases short, with 10 bases between. The CDR3 loop is CASSHQGSGELFF. CDR3 DNA sequence: TGTGCCAGCAGCCACCAGGGATCCGGGGAGCTGTTTTTT.

V usage is TRBV6-5 and J usage is TRBJ2-2; 9 bases agree with TRBD1. The V and J ends lost 6 bases and 5 bases, in that order; junction bases with no gene match: 4. The germline CDR1 and CDR2 sequences are MNHEY and SVGAGI. There are 14 residues in the CDR3. CDR3 protein: CASRWGQGTGELFF. The CDR3, as DNA: TGTGCCAGCAGATGGGGACAGGGAACCGGGGAGCTGTTTTTT.

The CDR3 DNA reads TGTGCCAGCAGCTTAGGTCGCCCCGGGGAAACGGATTCACCCCTCCACTTT. Amino acids: CASSLGRPGETDSPLHF. The chain has TRBV11-3 and TRBJ1-6, with D unclear. Germline V gene sequence: CDR1 SGHNT, CDR2 YENEEA. Trimming removed 1 base at V and 8 bases at J, with 18 bases between. CDR3 length equals 17 residues.

The J gene is TRBJ2-5, the V gene TRBV29-1, with a weak D call TRBD2 (6 bases). Germline loops: CDR1 SQVTM, CDR2 ANQGSEA. Trimming pared 7 bases from V and 3 bases from J, leaving 12 bases between. The CDR3 extends over 12 amino acids. CDR3 region: CSAASAEETQYF. The CDR3 nucleotides are TGCAGCGCCGCTAGCGCAGAAGAGACCCAGTACTTC.

This rearrangement joins TRBV7-3 to TRBJ2-7; D tentatively reads TRBD1 or TRBD2 (6 bases each). This CDR3 has 13 amino acids. Germline V CDR1 and CDR2: SGHTA, FQGTGA. V lost 5 bases and J 4 bases, leaving 12 bases between the germline ends. The CDR3 sequence is CASSPGGRYEQYF. In DNA form, the CDR3 reads TGTGCCAGCAGCCCCGGGGGCCGGTACGAGCAGTACTTC.

The V and J genes are TRBV6-5 and TRBJ1-1, with D possibly TRBD1 on 5 matching bases. The V gene lost 6 bases and the J gene lost 2 bases, with 16 bases spanning the gap. The CDR3 length is 15 residues. The germline gives CDR1 MNHEY, CDR2 SVGAGI. CDR3 DNA: TGTGCCAGCAGCCCGCGACAGAGGGACAACACTGAAGCTTTCTTT. It encodes CASSPRQRDNTEAFF.

J is TRBJ1-2 and V is TRBV3-1 (or the pseudogene TRBV3-2); no clear D gene. The V gene lost 2 bases and the J gene lost 7 bases, with 8 bases spanning the gap. This CDR3 has 12 amino acids. Germline CDR1 reads LGHDT; CDR2 reads YNNKEL (reference sequence). The CDR3 spells CASSQWAIGYTF. In DNA, the CDR3 is TGTGCCAGCAGCCAATGGGCGATTGGCTACACCTTC.

This clone appeared a few times. Here the CDR3 reads CASSRTALMTSSYGYTF. CDR3 sequence (DNA): TGTGCCAGCAGCCGGACGGCTTTGATGACGTCTAGCTATGGCTACACCTTC. V and J are TRBV5-8 and TRBJ1-2; D gene uncertain. Germline-derived CDR1 and CDR2 are SGHTS and YDEGEE. Trimming took 4 bases from V and 4 from J, leaving 23 bases between them. The CDR3 is 17 residues long.

The rearrangement links TRBV5-6 to TRBJ1-3; possible D gene TRBD1, 5 bases. The CDR3 runs 14 residues. Trimming stripped 0 bases from V and 5 bases from J, with 9 bases between. Germline CDR1 and CDR2: SGHDT and YYEEEE. The CDR3 loop is CASSLAQGRNTIYF. The CDR3 DNA is TGTGCCAGCAGCTTGGCCCAGGGCAGAAACACCATATATTTT.

The CDR3 coding sequence is TGTGCCAGCAGTTACTCCGGACGGAGCACTGAAGCTTTCTTT. Its translation: CASSYSGRSTEAFF. The genes are TRBV6-2 or TRBV6-3 and TRBJ1-1; D ambiguous. The CDR3 has 14 residues. Trimming removed 0 bases from V and 4 bases from J, with 9 bases in between. CDR1 and CDR2 (germline): MNHEY, SVGEGT.

The chain is built from TRBV4-2 and TRBJ1-6; D call uncertain. Germline lookup yields CDR1 LGHNA and CDR2 YNFKEQ. V shed 1 base and J shed 6 bases, with 7 bases lying between them. The CDR3 contains 14 residues. The CDR3 nucleotides read TGTGCCAGCAGCCAAGGACCTACTAATTCACCCCTCCACTTT. It translates to CASSQGPTNSPLHF.

This chain's CDR3 is CASSPTGGTQPQHF. For the CDR3, the DNA is TGTGCCAGCAGCCCCACCGGAGGGACCCAGCCCCAGCATTTT. J is TRBJ1-5 and V is TRBV5-8; the D gene is possibly TRBD1 (5 bases). This CDR3 is 14 amino acids long. Germline loops: CDR1 SGHTS, CDR2 YDEGEE. V was shortened by 4 bases and J by 7 bases, with 15 bases between the two germline ends.

The chain has TRBV30 and TRBJ2-5; no clear D gene. The CDR3 runs to 13 residues. Germline CDR1 GTSNPN, CDR2 SVGIG (reference sequence). V shed 0 bases and J shed 1 base, with 6 bases lying between them. CDR3 in DNA: TGTGCCTGGAGTGTACGGGCCCAAGAGACCCAGTACTTC. It specifies CAWSVRAQETQYF.

The rearrangement joins TRBV18 to TRBJ2-7; the match to TRBD1 covers 8 bases. Trimming at V came to 4 bases and at J to 6 bases, leaving 8 bases not matched to a gene. The V gene's germline CDR1 is KGHSH and CDR2 LQKENI. CDR3 length: 14 residues. Here the CDR3 reads CASSLDRGSGEQYF. The CDR3 nucleotides read TGTGCCAGCTCACTCGACAGGGGTTCGGGCGAGCAGTACTTC.

The V and J genes are TRBV5-1 and TRBJ2-3; TRBD1 matches at 8 bases. V lost 4 bases and J lost 4; bases outside the gene matches: 11. Germline lookup yields CDR1 SGHRS and CDR2 YFSETQ. CDR3 length equals 16 residues. This CDR3 reads CASSPIRGQAPDTQYF. Here the CDR3 DNA reads TGCGCCAGCAGCCCGATCCGGGGACAGGCACCAGATACGCAGTATTTT.

This rearrangement joins TRBV5-4 to TRBJ2-5, with unresolved D. Trimming cost V 6 bases and J 3 bases, with 12 bases left between them. The CDR3 covers 13 residues. Germline V gene lookup returns CDR1 SGHNT and CDR2 YYREEE (reference sequence). CDR3 residues: CASTNLGEETQYF. The DNA for the CDR3 is TGTGCCAGCACCAACTTGGGTGAAGAGACCCAGTACTTC.

This clone was counted a single time. The chain uses TRBV18 and TRBJ1-4; D unclear. Germline CDR1 is KGHSH and CDR2 is LQKENI. The V gene lost 3 bases and the J gene lost 3 bases, with 14 bases spanning the gap. The CDR3 covers 16 residues. The CDR3 loop reads CASSPPGWEANEKLFF. Here the CDR3 DNA reads TGTGCCAGCTCACCTCCCGGTTGGGAGGCTAATGAAAAACTGTTTTTT.

This chain joins TRBV5-6 and TRBJ1-2, with TRBD1 as a possible D gene (5 bases). Germline assignment: CDR1 SGHDT and CDR2 YYEEEE. There are 12 residues in the CDR3. The germline V and J ends were trimmed by 3 bases and 11 bases, with 14 bases remaining between them. CDR3 amino acids: CASSWRGTPYTF. DNA of the CDR3: TGTGCCAGCAGCTGGCGGGGCACCCCGTACACCTTC.

The chain links TRBV10-3 to TRBJ2-7; 7 nucleotides match TRBD1. Trimming at V came to 11 bases and at J to 3 bases, leaving 7 bases not matched to a gene. CDR3 length equals 12 residues. Germline lookup yields CDR1 ENHRY and CDR2 SYGVKD. The CDR3 coding sequence is TGTGCCTCCCTTTCAGGGGGCTACGAGCAGTACTTC. Its translation: CASLSGGYEQYF.

The rearrangement links TRBV25-1 to TRBJ2-5, with 7 bases lining up with TRBD2. This CDR3 has 15 residues. After removal of 2 bases from V and 4 bases from J, the junction contained 7 bases not matched to a gene. Germline CDR1 and CDR2: MGHDK and SYGVNS. CDR3 DNA: TGTGCCAGCAGTGAACCCGGATGGGAGGGAGAGACCCAGTACTTC. Protein sequence: CASSEPGWEGETQYF.

This chain joins TRBV28 and TRBJ1-1, with D uncertain. The V end lost 3 bases, the J end lost 6 bases, and 14 bases lay between the germline ends. Per germline, CDR1 MDHEN and CDR2 SYDVKM. This CDR3 spans 14 amino acids. The CDR3 protein is CASSFGRLTSEAFF. The CDR3 coding sequence is TGTGCCAGCAGTTTTGGCAGGTTGACCTCTGAAGCTTTCTTT. Supplemented by reference TRBV28 and TRBJ1-1, the full variable domain reads DVKVTQSSRYLVKRTGEKVFLECVQDMDHENMFWYRQDPGLGLRLIYFSYDVKMKEKGDIPEGYSVSREKKERFSLILESASTNQTSMYLCASSFGRLTSEAFFGQGTRLTVV.

This sequence joins TRBV2 and TRBJ1-6; D uncertain. V was clipped by 2 bases and J by 10 bases, with 18 bases between them. The CDR3 covers 16 residues. The V gene's germline CDR1 is SNHLY and CDR2 FYNNEI. Here the CDR3 reads CASSENLMGLGSPLHF. The CDR3 nucleotides are TGTGCCAGCAGTGAAAACTTAATGGGTCTTGGGTCACCCCTCCACTTT.

This clone has just one count. The V and J genes are TRBV19 and TRBJ1-2; D may be TRBD1 (6 bases). The germline gives CDR1 LNHDA, CDR2 SQIVND (reference sequence). Trimming removed 5 bases from V and 7 bases from J, with 20 bases in between. The CDR3 extends over 15 amino acids. CDR3 in DNA: TGTGCCAGTAGTTATGTGGGGGCCGTCGGGCGTGGCTACACCTTC. Translated: CASSYVGAVGRGYTF. Drawing the rest from reference TRBV19 and TRBJ1-2, the complete variable domain is DGGITQSPKYLFRKEGQNVTLSCEQNLNHDAMYWYRQDPGQGLRLIYYSQIVNDFQKGDIAEGYSVSREKKESFPLTVTSAQKNPTAFYLCASSYVGAVGRGYTFGSGTRLTVV.

The chain employs TRBV18 and TRBJ2-3; weak D call: TRBD1 (5 bases). The CDR3 runs 12 residues. V was shortened by 0 bases and J by 8 bases, with 6 bases between the two germline ends. Germline assignment: CDR1 KGHSH and CDR2 LQKENI. The DNA for the CDR3 is TGTGCCAGCTCACCACCTCAGGGTACGCAGTATTTT. It is translated as CASSPPQGTQYF.

As concerns this clone: At one end the junction does not follow the germline gene, possibly because of a read error. CDR3 residues: CASSLDRASPLHF. The DNA for the CDR3 is TGTGCTAGCAGCTTAGACAGGGCTTCACCCCTCCACTTT. The V and J genes are TRBV7-7 and TRBJ1-6; 7 bases line up with TRBD1. Germline V lookup: CDR1 SSHAT, CDR2 FNYEAQ (reference sequence). The CDR3 consists of 13 residues.

The rearrangement links TRBV7-6 to TRBJ2-3, with D unresolved. Germline CDR1 and CDR2: SGHVS and FNYEAQ. V was pared by 2 bases and J by 3 bases, with 9 bases between. The CDR3 extends over 14 amino acids. The CDR3 protein is CASSLYPSTDTQYF. DNA for the CDR3: TGTGCCAGCAGCTTATATCCATCAACAGATACGCAGTATTTT.

The chain recombines TRBV21-1 with TRBJ2-5. TRBV21-1 is a listed pseudogene. This CDR3 is 10 amino acids long. DNA of the CDR3: TGTGCCAGCAGTCCAACCCTCCAGTACTTC. Its translation: CASSPTLQYF.

The chain joins TRBV5-1 to TRBJ1-2; D remains ambiguous. V shed 5 bases and J shed 4 bases, with 15 bases lying between them. The germline gives CDR1 SGHRS, CDR2 YFSETQ. The CDR3 covers 14 residues. CDR3 loop: CASRTGPGGYGYTF. The CDR3 DNA follows: TGCGCCAGCAGGACGGGCCCCGGAGGCTATGGCTACACCTTC.